The present TCR beta chain was sequenced within a study of cytotoxic CD8 clonotypes in ibrutinib-treated CLL (dated by TCRdb to the early 2020s). Some background on the complete study: The cohort had about a dozen relapsed/refractory and 15 treatment-naive patients; some 17 were IGHV unmutated. All remission and progressive disease samples were collected while patients were still receiving ibrutinib. Response samples were taken after a median of approximately eleven months on treatment, ranging from roughly 6 to 36 months. Of the 90 or so people in the trial, 26 had longitudinal samples available. Responses were partial in roughly 24 patients and complete in 2; after median 68 months follow-up, some 15 stayed in remission and around 12 progressed. Cryopreserved peripheral blood mononuclear cells were obtained before treatment, at response, and at either sustained remission or disease progression. Samples averaged roughly 260,000 productive templates and 80,000 to 100,000 productive rearrangements.

Each clonotype received, on average, around 10x coverage in deep resolution sequencing performed on a MiSeq, where the target depth lay between 1 in 1 million and 1 in 200,000 T cells. TCR beta libraries were generated with the immunoSEQ hsTCRB Kit. The published analysis was carried out like this. ImmunoSEQ Data Assistant and ImmunoSEQ Analyzer were used for data analysis, and V, D and J genes were assigned according to IMGT definitions. Clonality, with values ranging from 0 to 1, was calculated as one minus the normalized Shannon entropy of productive rearrangement frequencies. Public clonotype analysis was restricted to overrepresented clonotypes comprising at least 0.05% of each patient's repertoire. Repertoires from some 14 age-matched healthy donors in immuneACCESS were used as clonality controls. TCRdb re-hosts the immuneACCESS table, in-frame sequences only. Its copies lack some clones; in the studies checked, an unresolved V gene accounts for under half of them, and the cause for the rest is not known. Clone size and V and J calls were adopted from that table, with D and trimming inferred from the DNA. Present in this sample are 100,000 to 150,000 clones, 75% to 90% of which were seen just once. Clones ranked in the top ten supply approximately 2% of the sample.

What the study reported, not specific to this receptor: Sampling times were not matched between sustained-remission and progressing patients, and lymph node repertoires were not studied. At baseline, clonality was higher than in age-matched healthy donors and showed a strong correlation with circulating CD8+ T-cell counts. Clonality increased at ibrutinib response, stayed stable in sustained remission, and fell back toward baseline at progression. Public clonotypes were rare and either shrank or stayed stable during treatment, and the rise in clonality at ibrutinib response reflected expansion of private clonotypes.

Sample time point, as interpreted from the label and publication: approximately 2 years on ibrutinib. For TCR beta library preparation, roughly 2.1 micrograms of genomic DNA was extracted from cryopreserved PBMCs. Longitudinal blood samples from CLL patients receiving ibrutinib monotherapy were subjected to high-throughput TCR beta sequencing. The patients took part in an open-label, single-center phase 2 trial of ibrutinib monotherapy. A remark on this clone: This receptor's antigen is unknown. No much larger clone exists at a distance of one base, and base qualities are not known.

As encoded in the germline V gene (reference sequence), CDR1 is WNHNN while CDR2 is SYGVQD. The CDR3 measures 16 amino acids from cysteine to phenylalanine. Only the CDR3 DNA stays, 48 bases, in frame from base 1. V is pruned by 6 bases and J by 5 bases, leaving 10 bases of the junction without a gene match. The TCR sequence derives from a human donor with chronic lymphocytic leukemia. The sequence joins TRBV10-1 to TRBJ2-2, with 9 junctional bases fitting TRBD2. Material: PBMCs, obtained after 24 months of ibrutinib treatment. The base sequence is TGCGCCAGCAGGGTTAGCGGGGGCCGAGGAACCGGGGAGCTGTTTTTT. Its product reads: CASRVSGGRGTGELFF.